Following are 4 T cell receptor beta chains from one sample sequenced in a study of T cells in Graves' hyperthyroidism and ophthalmopathy. RNA transcripts were the template for amplifying TCR beta CDR3 regions. HTBI primers were the set used in a first-round RT-PCR of the TCR CDR3. TCRdb redid the calling of the multiplex PCR reads with MiXCR, one entry per CDR3 protein. The repertoire includes fewer than 900,000 distinct CDR3 sequences, about 15% of them detected once, and approximately 8.4% sits in the top ten. The sequenced material came from blood. The receptors were gathered from a man aged 18 to 29 with Graves' hyperthyroidism.

Only a few counts were recorded for this clonotype. The chain recombines TRBV7-9 with TRBJ2-1; 8 bases are shared with TRBD1. CDR1 and CDR2 from the germline V gene are SEHNR and FQNEAQ (reference sequence). The CDR3 has 16 amino acids. V was pared by 5 bases and J by 8 bases, with 14 bases of the junction left unmatched. The CDR3 region has the DNA TGTGCCAGCAGCGAGACGGACAGGGTGATTCTGCATGAGCAGTTCTTC. Protein: CASSETDRVILHEQFF. Full variable domain (remainder filled in from reference TRBV7-9 and TRBJ2-1): DTGVSQNPRHKITKRGQNVTFRCDPISEHNRLYWYRQTLGQGPEFLTYFQNEAQLEKSRLLSDRFSAERPKGSFSTLEIQRTEQGDSAMYLCASSETDRVILHEQFFGPGTRLTVL.

This clonotype was seen more than once but under ten times. The chain is built from TRBV13 and TRBJ2-7; D perhaps matches TRBD2 (6 bases). Germline assignment: CDR1 PRHDT and CDR2 FYEKMQ (reference sequence). The CDR3 consists of 14 residues. Deletions cut 5 bases from V and 7 bases from J, with 18 bases between. The CDR3 DNA sequence: TGTGCCAGCAGCACCCGTCGGGGGAGGAATGAGCAGTACTTC. Translation gives CASSTRRGRNEQYF.

This clonotype has more than one count but fewer than ten. This chain uses TRBV3-1 with TRBJ1-6; D unclear. Germline CDR1 is LGHDT and CDR2 is YNNKEL (reference sequence). This CDR3 contains 14 residues. V dropped 4 bases and J dropped 10 bases, with 14 bases sitting between them. The CDR3 DNA follows: TGTGCCAGCAGCCCGGTGATTCGGGAATCACCCCTCCACTTT. This sequence encodes CASSPVIRESPLHF.

This clonotype has at least ten counts. The genes are TRBV2 and TRBJ2-7, with 10 bases fitting TRBD1. With V trimmed by 7 bases and J by 5 bases, 5 bases remained unmatched. Germline CDR1 is SNHLY and CDR2 is FYNNEI. The CDR3 is made up of 13 amino acids. As DNA, the CDR3 is TGTGCCAGCACCGGACAGGGGGGACACGAGCAGTACTTC. It yields the protein CASTGQGGHEQYF.